This passage covers 23 T cell receptor beta chains from one sample sequenced in a study of T cell changes during pregnancy in multiple sclerosis. Using immunoSEQ multiplex PCR, the repertoire was profiled, and TCRdb retains in-frame clones only, with some absent. The table has roughly 80,000 clones, about 91% seen once. This specimen was peripheral blood, taken before pregnancy. The receptors originated from a female donor with multiple sclerosis, enrolled in a pregnancy study.

The V call is TRBV11-2, the J call TRBJ1-2; 8 bases map to TRBD1. The CDR3 length is 19 residues. Germline V gene lookup returns CDR1 SGHAT and CDR2 FQNNGV. V lost 1 base and J lost 2; bases outside the gene matches: 15. The CDR3 region has the DNA TGTGCCAGCAGCTTAGTGGGCGGGACAGGCCCAGTCAACAACTATGGCTACACCTTC. Translation gives CASSLVGGTGPVNNYGYTF.

The V gene is TRBV10-1, the J gene TRBJ2-7, with D perhaps TRBD2 (5 bases). Germline CDR1 WNHNN, CDR2 SYGVQD (reference sequence). The V end was cut by 0 bases, the J end by 6 bases, with 9 bases between. CDR3 length: 13 residues. In DNA form, the CDR3 reads TGCGCCAGCAGTGAGTCGATGGGGAGCGAGCAGTACTTC. Amino acids: CASSESMGSEQYF.

This chain links TRBV11-1 with TRBJ2-4; tentatively, D is TRBD2 (5 bases). CDR3 length: 13 amino acids. The ends were cut back, 1 base at V and 8 bases at J, with 9 bases in the middle. CDR1 and CDR2 from the germline V gene are SGHAT and FQDESV (reference sequence). CDR3 in DNA: TGTGCCAGCAGCTTAGGAGGGCAAGACATTCAGTACTTC. Protein sequence: CASSLGGQDIQYF.

V is TRBV5-6 and J is TRBJ2-1, with 9 positions matching TRBD2. V was clipped by 5 bases and J by 8 bases; unmatched bases: 8. The CDR3 covers 14 residues. The V gene's germline CDR1 is SGHDT and CDR2 YYEEEE. The CDR3 DNA follows: TGTGCCAGCAGGGATGGGACTAGCAGGGATGAGCAGTTCTTC. Protein product: CASRDGTSRDEQFF.

This clone was counted between two and nine times. The chain employs TRBV7-8 and TRBJ2-3; possible D gene TRBD1, 7 bases. Trimming removed 8 bases from V and 0 bases from J, with 15 bases in between. Germline lookup yields CDR1 SGHVS and CDR2 FQNEAQ. CDR3 length: 15 residues. The CDR3, as DNA: TGTGCCAGCCGACGACAGGGAGGCAGCACAGATACGCAGTATTTT. It specifies CASRRQGGSTDTQYF.

The chain has TRBV5-1 and TRBJ1-4, with D uncertain. This CDR3 has 14 amino acids. CDR1 is SGHRS and CDR2 is YFSETQ in the germline V gene. The V end was cut by 0 bases, the J end by 4 bases, with 7 bases between. CDR3: CASSLEQNNEKLFF. As DNA, the CDR3 is TGCGCCAGCAGCTTGGAACAGAATAATGAAAAACTGTTTTTT.

The V and J genes are TRBV9 and TRBJ2-2; a possible D gene is TRBD1 (5 bases). V lost 0 bases and J 5 bases, leaving 5 bases between the germline ends. Germline V CDR1 and CDR2: SGDLS, YYNGEE. The CDR3 runs 13 residues. CDR3 in DNA: TGTGCCAGCAGCGTAGAGGGGACCGGGGAGCTGTTTTTT. This gives the protein CASSVEGTGELFF.

The J gene is TRBJ2-5, the V gene TRBV18, with 11 nucleotides matching TRBD2. Trimming took 5 bases from V and 7 from J; bases not matched to a gene: 9. Per germline, CDR1 KGHSH and CDR2 LQKENI. The CDR3 runs to 15 residues. The CDR3: CASSIGTSGPGTQYF. CDR3 bases: TGTGCCAGCTCAATCGGGACTAGCGGTCCGGGGACCCAGTACTTC.

J is TRBJ2-7 and V is TRBV11-2; TRBD2 agrees at 7 bases. The CDR3 has 15 amino acids. Per germline, CDR1 SGHAT and CDR2 FQNNGV. J was trimmed by 4 bases and V by 5 bases; bases with no gene match: 11. CDR3: CASSPLPGGAYEQYF. The CDR3 bases are TGTGCCAGCAGCCCCCTCCCGGGGGGAGCTTACGAGCAGTACTTC.

This clone appeared a single time. CDR3 region: CASSPTRGAEQETQYF. CDR3 nucleotide sequence: TGTGCCAGCTCACCTACGCGGGGGGCCGAACAAGAGACCCAGTACTTC. The V gene is TRBV18, the J gene TRBJ2-5, with 8 bases that match TRBD2. The CDR3 is 16 amino acids. Germline CDR1 KGHSH, CDR2 LQKENI. J gave up 2 bases and V 3 bases, and 8 bases lay outside the gene matches.

V and J are TRBV5-6 and TRBJ2-7; no firm D call. Trimming took 0 bases from V and 2 from J, leaving 9 bases between them. The CDR3 spans 14 residues. Germline CDR1 reads SGHDT; CDR2 reads YYEEEE. DNA of the CDR3: TGTGCCAGCAGCTTGGGCCCTGGGCCCTACGAGCAGTACTTC. Amino acid sequence: CASSLGPGPYEQYF.

The chain recombines TRBV9 with TRBJ2-2, with 12 bases matching TRBD2. V lost 0 bases to trimming and J lost 7 bases; unmatched junction nucleotides: 4. The germline gives CDR1 SGDLS, CDR2 YYNGEE. This CDR3 is built from 16 residues. DNA of the CDR3: TGTGCCAGCAGCGTAGCTAGCGGGGGGGCCCACGGGGAGCTGTTTTTT. This codes for CASSVASGGAHGELFF. Filled out from reference TRBV9 and TRBJ2-2, the complete variable domain reads DSGVTQTPKHLITATGQRVTLRCSPRSGDLSVYWYQQSLDQGLQFLIQYYNGEERAKGNILERFSAQQFPDLHSELNLSSLELGDSALYFCASSVASGGAHGELFFGEGSRLTVL.

The chain recombines TRBV25-1 with TRBJ1-2; 8 bases line up with TRBD1. CDR1 MGHDK and CDR2 SYGVNS come from the germline V gene. The junction had 4 bases not matched to a gene; V was cut back by 3 bases and J by 7 bases. This CDR3 contains 13 residues. The CDR3: CASSDQGAGGYTF. The CDR3 nucleotides read TGTGCCAGCAGTGACCAGGGGGCGGGTGGCTACACCTTC.

The V and J genes are TRBV14 and TRBJ2-7; the D gene is possibly TRBD1 (6 bases). Trimming cost V 3 bases and J 6 bases, with 12 bases left between them. The length of the CDR3 is 13 residues. Germline-derived CDR1 and CDR2 are SGHDN and FVKESK. The CDR3 sequence: CASSHLRGSEQYF. CDR3 bases: TGTGCCAGCAGCCACCTCAGGGGAAGCGAGCAGTACTTC.

For this clone: One junction end disagrees with the germline gene, perhaps due to a read error. The V call is TRBV29-1, the J call TRBJ2-7; D perhaps matches TRBD1 (5 bases). The CDR3 is 14 residues long. CDR1 and CDR2 (germline): SQVTM, ANQGSEA. The CDR3 coding sequence is TGCAGCGTGGGCCTAGGGGCCACGTCCTCCGAGCAGTACTTC. Protein: CSVGLGATSSEQYF.

The chain recombines TRBV9 with TRBJ2-6; D is unclear. The length of the CDR3 is 17 residues. Looked up from germline, CDR1 is SGDLS and CDR2 is YYNGEE. V was trimmed by 0 bases and J by 2 bases, leaving 12 bases between them. The CDR3 is CASSVETVRPGANVLTF. The CDR3 coding sequence is TGTGCCAGCAGCGTAGAAACAGTCAGGCCTGGGGCCAACGTCCTGACTTTC.

The chain employs TRBV5-6 and TRBJ1-2; 8 bases line up with TRBD1. V dropped 2 bases and J dropped 1; count of bases not matched to a gene: 7. The CDR3 length is 16 residues. CDR1 and CDR2 from the germline V gene are SGHDT and YYEEEE. CDR3 nucleotides: TGTGCCAGCAGCTTAGCTACAGGGGGGAGTAACTATGGCTACACCTTC. Residues: CASSLATGGSNYGYTF.

The chain uses TRBV7-2 and TRBJ2-7; 8 nucleotides line up with TRBD2. The ends lost 1 base at V and 3 bases at J; junction bases unmatched: 14. Per germline, CDR1 SGHTA and CDR2 FQGNSA. CDR3 size: 18 residues. The DNA for the CDR3 is TGTGCCAGCAGCTTAGGGCTAGTTGGGGCGGGGGGCTACTACGAGCAGTACTTC. This encodes CASSLGLVGAGGYYEQYF.

The CDR3 loop is CARSPGQNNGYTF. CDR3 DNA: TGTGCCAGAAGCCCCGGACAGAATAATGGCTACACCTTC. The chain joins TRBV5-3 to TRBJ1-2; tentatively, D is TRBD1 (6 bases). TRBV5-3 counts as an open reading frame of uncertain function. The CDR3 loop spans 13 amino acids. Trimming pared 4 bases from V and 6 bases from J, leaving 13 bases between.

The chain is built from TRBV7-8 and TRBJ2-7, with 7 bases matching TRBD1. This CDR3 contains 14 residues. Trimming took 3 bases from V and 1 from J; bases not matched to a gene: 3. Germline CDR1 and CDR2: SGHVS and FQNEAQ. The CDR3 DNA reads TGTGCCAGCAGCTTCCCAGGGGGATCCTACGAGCAGTACTTC. Translation: CASSFPGGSYEQYF.

The chain's CDR3 is CASSLGTKGSYNSPLHF. Written as DNA, the CDR3 is TGTGCCAGCAGCTTAGGGACAAAGGGTTCCTATAATTCACCCCTCCACTTT. The chain recombines TRBV7-6 with TRBJ1-6; TRBD1 might be the D (5 bases). V was shortened by 1 base and J by 1 base, with 11 bases between the two germline ends. The CDR3 covers 17 residues. Looked up from germline, CDR1 is SGHVS and CDR2 is FNYEAQ.

This clone has only a few counts. In DNA form, the CDR3 reads TGTGCCAGCGGATGGACAGGGTCAGGAGAGCAGTACTTC. Translating gives CASGWTGSGEQYF. The rearrangement links TRBV27 to TRBJ2-7; the match to TRBD1 covers 8 bases. Per germline, CDR1 MNHEY and CDR2 SMNVEV (reference sequence). The V gene end was trimmed by 8 bases and the J gene end by 7 bases; junction bases not matched to a gene: 10. This CDR3 comprises 13 residues.

V is TRBV5-6 and J is TRBJ2-2, with 9 bases identical to TRBD2. CDR3 size: 16 residues. Per germline, CDR1 SGHDT and CDR2 YYEEEE. J was trimmed by 2 bases and V by 2 bases; bases with no gene match: 4. This CDR3 is CASSLPTSGNTGELFF. CDR3 DNA sequence: TGTGCCAGCAGCTTACCGACTAGCGGTAACACCGGGGAGCTGTTTTTT.